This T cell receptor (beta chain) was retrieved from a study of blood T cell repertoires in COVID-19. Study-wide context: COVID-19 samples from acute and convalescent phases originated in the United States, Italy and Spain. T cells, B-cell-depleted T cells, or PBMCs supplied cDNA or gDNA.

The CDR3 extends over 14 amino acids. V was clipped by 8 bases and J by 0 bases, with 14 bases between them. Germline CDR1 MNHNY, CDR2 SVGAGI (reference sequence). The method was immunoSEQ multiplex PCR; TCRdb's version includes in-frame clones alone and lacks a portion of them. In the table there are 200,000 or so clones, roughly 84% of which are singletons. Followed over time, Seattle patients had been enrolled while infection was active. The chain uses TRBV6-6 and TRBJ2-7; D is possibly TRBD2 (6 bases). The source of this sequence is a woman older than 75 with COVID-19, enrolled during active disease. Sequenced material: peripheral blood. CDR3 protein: CASRDSSSSYEQYF. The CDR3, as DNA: TGTGCCAGCCGGGACTCCTCAAGCTCCTACGAGCAGTACTTC.